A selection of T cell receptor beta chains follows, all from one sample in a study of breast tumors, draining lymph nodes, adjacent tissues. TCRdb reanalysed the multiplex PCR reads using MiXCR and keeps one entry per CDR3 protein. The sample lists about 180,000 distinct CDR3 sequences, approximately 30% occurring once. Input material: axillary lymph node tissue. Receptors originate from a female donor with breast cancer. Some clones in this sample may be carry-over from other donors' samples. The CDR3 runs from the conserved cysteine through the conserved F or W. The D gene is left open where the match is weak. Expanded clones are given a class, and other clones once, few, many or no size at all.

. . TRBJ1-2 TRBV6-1 CASSEAKGGTNYGHTF TGTGCCAGCAGTGAAGCTAAGGGGGGCACTAACTATGGCCACACCTTC
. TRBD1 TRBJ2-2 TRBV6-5 CASSLQGAANTGELFF TGTGCCAGCAGTTTACAGGGGGCAGCGAACACCGGGGAGCTGTTTTTT
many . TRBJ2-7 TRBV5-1 CASSPRDSVSSYEQYF TGCGCCAGCAGCCCGCGGGATTCCGTATCTTCCTACGAGCAGTACTTC
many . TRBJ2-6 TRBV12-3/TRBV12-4 CASSFGIGANVLTF TGTGCCAGCAGTTTCGGAATTGGGGCCAACGTCCTGACTTTC
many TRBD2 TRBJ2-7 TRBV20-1 CSASAQGTSGGAYEQYF TGCAGTGCTAGTGCCCAGGGAACTAGCGGGGGGGCCTACGAGCAGTACTTC
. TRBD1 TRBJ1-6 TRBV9 CASSVEVRGTEIYNSPLHF TGTGCCAGCAGCGTAGAGGTCAGGGGGACCGAAATCTATAATTCACCCCTCCACTTT
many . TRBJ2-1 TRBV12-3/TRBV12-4 CASTPSTGLSDEQFF TGTGCCAGCACCCCCTCAACGGGCCTGTCGGATGAGCAGTTCTTC
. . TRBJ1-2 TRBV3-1 CASSPYRTGYGYTF TGTGCCAGCAGCCCCTATCGTACGGGCTATGGCTACACCTTC
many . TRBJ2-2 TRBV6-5 CASKRSAGELFF TGTGCCAGCAAACGCTCGGCCGGGGAGCTGTTTTTT
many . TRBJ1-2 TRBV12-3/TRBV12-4 CASSLVTGERGYTF TGTGCCAGCAGTTTAGTGACGGGGGAGCGTGGCTACACCTTC
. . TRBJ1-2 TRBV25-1 CASSARPTGGGYGYTF TGTGCCAGCAGTGCTAGGCCTACCGGGGGTGGCTATGGCTACACCTTC
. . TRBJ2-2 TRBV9 CASRGGFTRDRTGELFF TGTGCCAGCAGGGGGGGGTTCACGCGGGACAGAACCGGGGAGCTGTTTTTT
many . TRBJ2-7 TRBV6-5 CASTSYYEQYF TGTGCCAGCACTAGCTACTACGAGCAGTACTTC
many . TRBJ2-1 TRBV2 CASTRGVNYNEQFF TGTGCCAGCACCAGGGGTGTCAACTACAATGAGCAGTTCTTC
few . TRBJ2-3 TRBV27 CASSRIRGSDTQYF TGTGCCAGCAGTAGGATCCGCGGGTCAGATACGCAGTATTTT
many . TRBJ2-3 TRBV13 CASSLRGGIRTDTQYF TGTGCCAGCAGCTTGAGGGGGGGGATCCGCACAGATACGCAGTATTTT
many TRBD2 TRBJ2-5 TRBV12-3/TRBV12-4 CASRLAGGLEVETQYF TGTGCCAGCAGACTAGCGGGGGGGCTCGAGGTAGAGACCCAGTACTTC
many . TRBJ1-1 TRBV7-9 CASSPGGTEAFF TGTGCCAGCAGTCCGGGTGGCACTGAAGCTTTCTTT
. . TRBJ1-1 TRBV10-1 CASSEGSAGYTEAFF TGCGCCAGCAGTGAAGGTTCGGCCGGATACACTGAAGCTTTCTTT
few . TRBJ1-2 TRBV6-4 CASSPGTSGYTF TGTGCCAGCAGCCCCGGGACGAGTGGCTACACCTTC
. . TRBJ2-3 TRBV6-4 CASSDGLATYNEQYF TGTGCCAGCAGTGATGGTTTAGCCACCTACAATGAGCAGTATTTT
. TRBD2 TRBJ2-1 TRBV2 CASRPGTRLIGWGDEQFF TGTGCCAGCAGGCCCGGGACTAGACTCATCGGTTGGGGCGATGAGCAGTTCTTC
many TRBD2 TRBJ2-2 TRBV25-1 CASSPYSGRGTGELFF TGTGCCAGCAGTCCTTATAGCGGGAGAGGCACCGGGGAGCTGTTTTTT
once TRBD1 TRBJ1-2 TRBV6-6 CASSVDRVPNYGYTF TGCGCCAGCAGTGTGGACAGGGTCCCCAACTATGGCTACACCTTC
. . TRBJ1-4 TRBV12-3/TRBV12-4 CASSSPGTATNEKLFF TGTGCCAGCAGTTCTCCCGGGACTGCAACTAATGAAAAACTGTTTTTT
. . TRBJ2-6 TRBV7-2 CASSLASGGTGLCSGANVLTF TGTGCCAGCAGCTTAGCCTCGGGGGGCACCGGGCTGTGCTCTGGGGCCAACGTCCTGACTTTC
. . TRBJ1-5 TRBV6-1 CASSQWSGFSNQPQHF TGTGCCAGCAGTCAATGGTCGGGGTTTAGCAATCAGCCCCAGCATTTT
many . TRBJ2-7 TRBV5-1 CASSLGEVYEQYF TGCGCCAGCAGCTTAGGGGAGGTCTACGAGCAGTACTTC
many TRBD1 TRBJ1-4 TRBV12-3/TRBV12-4 CASSPDRATTNEKLFF TGTGCCAGCAGCCCAGACAGGGCCACAACTAATGAAAAACTGTTTTTT
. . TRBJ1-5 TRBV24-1 CAAGSNQPQHF TGTGCCGCCGGTAGCAATCAGCCCCAGCATTTT
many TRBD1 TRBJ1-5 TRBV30 CAWSVHRGSQPQHF TGTGCCTGGAGTGTACACAGGGGCAGTCAGCCCCAGCATTTT
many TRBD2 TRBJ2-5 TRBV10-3 CAIRVSGSTETQYF TGTGCCATCAGGGTCAGCGGGAGTACAGAGACCCAGTACTTC
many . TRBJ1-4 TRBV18 CASSPTATNEKLFF TGTGCCAGCTCACCCACAGCAACTAATGAAAAACTGTTTTTT
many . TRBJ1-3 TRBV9 CASSVTGISSGNTIYF TGTGCCAGCAGCGTGACGGGGATCTCCTCTGGAAACACCATATATTTT
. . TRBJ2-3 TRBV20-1 CSGRGVGATPSTDTQYF TGCAGTGGTAGAGGGGTCGGGGCGACCCCAAGCACAGATACGCAGTATTTT
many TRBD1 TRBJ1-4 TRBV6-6 CATPESDRVNEKLFF TGTGCCACCCCGGAAAGTGACAGGGTTAATGAAAAACTGTTTTTT
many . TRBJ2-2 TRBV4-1 CASSQPGLTTGELFF TGCGCCAGCAGCCAACCAGGACTAACCACCGGGGAGCTGTTTTTT
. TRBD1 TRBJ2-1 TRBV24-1 CATSDDRGANEQFF TGTGCCACCAGTGATGACAGGGGGGCTAATGAGCAGTTCTTC
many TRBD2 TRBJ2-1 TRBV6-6 CASSDSLAGTKNEQFF TGTGCCAGCAGCGACTCCCTAGCGGGGACTAAAAATGAGCAGTTCTTC
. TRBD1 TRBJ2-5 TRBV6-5 CASSPTGSQETQYF TGTGCCAGCAGTCCGACAGGGTCCCAAGAGACCCAGTACTTC
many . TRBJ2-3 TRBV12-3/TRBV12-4 CASSRPGHSTDTQYF TGTGCCAGCAGTCGACCGGGACACAGCACAGATACGCAGTATTTT
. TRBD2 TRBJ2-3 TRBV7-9 CASGRTSGGTSTDPQYF TGTGCCAGCGGCAGGACTAGCGGGGGCACTAGCACAGATCCGCAGTATTTT
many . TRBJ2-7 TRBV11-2 CASSSELGEYYEQYF TGTGCCAGCAGCTCCGAGTTGGGAGAATACTACGAGCAGTACTTC
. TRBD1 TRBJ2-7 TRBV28 CASSAGTGAPYEQYF TGTGCCAGCAGTGCCGGGACAGGAGCACCCTACGAGCAGTACTTC
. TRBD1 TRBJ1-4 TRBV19 CASSQGQVNEKLFF TGTGCCAGTAGCCAGGGACAGGTTAATGAAAAACTGTTTTTT
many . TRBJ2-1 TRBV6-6 CASNTAAYNEQFF TGTGCCAGCAATACTGCCGCCTACAATGAGCAGTTCTTC
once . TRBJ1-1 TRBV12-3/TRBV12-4 CASGFYQGKTEAFF TGTGCCAGCGGTTTCTATCAGGGAAAGACTGAAGCTTTCTTT
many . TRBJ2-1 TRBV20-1 CSGRAYNEQFF TGCAGTGGGCGGGCCTACAATGAGCAGTTCTTC
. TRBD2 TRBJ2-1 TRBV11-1 CASSLATSGEYNEQFF TGTGCCAGCAGCTTAGCGACTAGCGGCGAGTACAATGAGCAGTTCTTC
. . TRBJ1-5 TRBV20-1 CSAFAGTRVDQPQHF TGCAGTGCTTTCGCGGGGACACGGGTCGATCAGCCCCAGCATTTT
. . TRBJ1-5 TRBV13 CASSHGTPQHF TGTGCCAGCAGTCACGGGACGCCCCAGCATTTT
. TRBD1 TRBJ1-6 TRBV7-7 CASSLVPGGARRSPLHF TGTGCTAGCAGCTTAGTGCCAGGGGGCGCGCGCAGGTCACCCCTCCACTTT
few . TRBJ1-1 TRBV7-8 CASSLITGRTEAFF TGTGCCAGCAGCTTAATTACAGGGCGAACTGAAGCTTTCTTT